These 22 T cell receptor beta chains originate from one sample sequenced in a study of blood T cells in healthy people across ages. For the second PCR, which ran for about 6 to 11 cycles, a sample-barcoded 5' primer and a J-beta primer mix were used. In TCRdb, the 5' RACE reads were re-called with MiXCR into one record per CDR3 protein. The sample consists of some 1 million distinct CDR3 sequences, more than 35% of them appearing once. Sequences were obtained from blood. The receptors come from a woman aged 55-69 years in good health.

The V and J genes are TRBV4-2 and TRBJ2-5; 14 positions agree with TRBD2. The closer fit of TRBJ2-7 to the DNA end suggests the J call may be wrong. Germline assignment: CDR1 LGHNA and CDR2 YNFKEQ. The CDR3 runs 18 residues. In nucleotides, the CDR3 is TGTGCCAGCAGCCAAGAAACTCCAGGGACTAGCGGGAGTAGCGAGCAGTACTTC. Amino acids: CASSQETPGTSGSSEQYF.

The sample holds a few counts of this clonotype. This CDR3 reads CATSATGTSGRSYNEQFF. In nucleotides, the CDR3 is TGTGCCACCAGTGCTACCGGGACTAGCGGGAGGTCTTACAATGAGCAGTTCTTC. The genes are TRBV24-1 and TRBJ2-1; TRBD2 matches at 15 bases. The J segment lost 4 bases and the V segment lost 5 bases, leaving 8 bases of the junction unmatched. From germline, CDR1 is KGHDR and CDR2 SFDVKD. This CDR3 has 18 residues.

This clonotype occurred many times. The gene calls are TRBV11-1 and TRBJ2-7; D is possibly TRBD2 (5 bases). The CDR3 consists of 14 residues. The V gene lost 1 base and the J gene lost 6 bases, with 13 bases spanning the gap. The germline V gene encodes CDR1 SGHAT and CDR2 FQDESV (reference sequence). This CDR3 reads CASSLVGGLGEQYF. For the CDR3, the DNA is TGTGCCAGCAGCTTAGTGGGTGGACTGGGCGAGCAGTACTTC.

This clonotype was seen a few times. The V call is TRBV12-3 or TRBV12-4, the J call TRBJ1-2; D is undetermined. V gave up 2 bases and J gave up 7 bases, with 5 bases separating them. This CDR3 has 11 residues. CDR3 protein: CASSLNVGYTF. CDR3 nucleotide sequence: TGTGCCAGCAGTTTAAACGTTGGCTACACCTTC.

This clonotype was counted between two and nine times. The V and J genes are TRBV2 and TRBJ2-3, with 10 bases lining up with TRBD2. The V and J ends lost 7 bases and 5 bases, in that order; junction bases with no gene match: 3. The CDR3 loop spans 13 amino acids. Per the germline V gene, CDR1 is SNHLY and CDR2 is FYNNEI. The CDR3 DNA reads TGTGCCAGCATACGACTAGCGGGAGATACGCAGTATTTT. This translates into CASIRLAGDTQYF.

This clonotype was counted a single time. The rearrangement uses TRBV7-2 and TRBJ1-2; 7 bases are a match to TRBD1. V was clipped by 5 bases and J by 6 bases; unmatched bases: 9. Looked up from germline, CDR1 is SGHTA and CDR2 is FQGNSA. This CDR3 comprises 14 residues. In nucleotides, the CDR3 is TGTGCCAGCAGCCACCGACAGGGCCACCATGGCTACACCTTC. Its translation: CASSHRQGHHGYTF.

J is TRBJ2-7 and V is TRBV9, with TRBD2 matching over 9 bases. Unmatched junction bases numbered 7, after V lost 3 bases and J lost 6 bases. Germline assignment: CDR1 SGDLS and CDR2 YYNGEE. This CDR3 is built from 14 residues. CDR3 sequence reads: CASSAGTSTPEQYF. The DNA for the CDR3 is TGTGCCAGCAGCGCCGGGACTAGCACACCCGAGCAGTACTTC.

The chain employs TRBV12-5 and TRBJ2-1, with 7 positions matching TRBD2. CDR3 length: 14 residues. Germline-derived CDR1 and CDR2 are LGHNT and FRNRAP. CDR3: CVSLPGGSYNEQFF. The CDR3 DNA follows: TGTGTGTCTTTACCGGGGGGCTCCTACAATGAGCAGTTCTTC.

The chain uses TRBV5-4 and TRBJ2-5; possibly TRBD1 for D (5 bases). The DNA end lines up better with TRBJ2-7; the J call may be wrong. Germline V CDR1 and CDR2: SGHNT, YYREEE (reference sequence). CDR3 length equals 14 residues. CDR3 in amino acids: CASSFSGFHYEQYF. CDR3 nucleotide sequence: TGTGCCAGCAGCTTTTCAGGGTTCCACTACGAGCAGTACTTC.

This clonotype was picked up a small number of times. The chain joins TRBV6-2 or TRBV6-3 to TRBJ1-2; D may be TRBD1 (5 bases). The germline gives CDR1 MNHEY, CDR2 SVGEGT. This CDR3 is built from 15 residues. Trimming took 2 bases from V and 5 from J, leaving 15 bases between them. As DNA, the CDR3 is TGTGCCAGCAGTTACACTGCCGGGACGTCGTATGGCTACACCTTC. The encoded protein is CASSYTAGTSYGYTF.

With respect to this clonotype: At one boundary the junction diverges from the germline segment, which might be a read error. The V and J genes are TRBV27 and TRBJ1-1, with TRBD1 matching over 8 bases. This CDR3 comprises 14 residues. In germline, CDR1 is MNHEY, CDR2 SMNVEV (reference sequence). CDR3 sequence reads: CASSEDRANTEVFF. CDR3 sequence (DNA): TGTGCCAGCAGCGAGGACAGGGCGAACACTGAAGTTTTCTTT.

This clonotype was seen a few times. The gene calls are TRBV27 and TRBJ2-2; D remains unclear. Trimming shortened V by 2 bases and J by 7 bases, and 5 bases separated the two germline ends. In germline, CDR1 is MNHEY, CDR2 SMNVEV (reference sequence). The CDR3 is 12 residues long. CDR3 sequence reads: CASSLPGGELFF. CDR3 nucleotides: TGTGCCAGCAGTTTACCCGGCGGGGAGCTGTTTTTT.

This clonotype was seen a handful of times. V and J are TRBV7-3 and TRBJ2-7; 10 bases match TRBD1. From germline, CDR1 is SGHTA and CDR2 FQGTGA. Trimming took 1 base from V and 2 from J; bases not matched to a gene: 5. This CDR3 has 16 amino acids. CDR3 DNA: TGTGCCAGCAGCTTAATCGGGACAGGGGTAACCTACGAGCAGTACTTC. This sequence encodes CASSLIGTGVTYEQYF.

A few counts support this clonotype. The CDR3 loop reads CATSDLSRGNDEQFF. The CDR3 DNA reads as TGTGCCACCAGTGATTTGTCGAGGGGGAATGATGAGCAGTTCTTC. This chain uses TRBV24-1 with TRBJ2-1; D might be TRBD1 (6 bases). The CDR3 is 15 amino acids. Trimming removed 0 bases at V and 8 bases at J, with 13 bases between. CDR1 is KGHDR and CDR2 is SFDVKD in the germline V gene.

The chain recombines TRBV6-1 with TRBJ2-7; D is ambiguous. The J call may be mistaken, given a closer DNA end match to TRBJ2-5. This CDR3 has 14 amino acids. CDR1 is MNHNS and CDR2 is SASEGT in the germline V gene. This CDR3 is CASSEGAVQETQYF. Written as DNA, the CDR3 is TGTGCCAGCAGTGAAGGTGCAGTCCAAGAGACCCAGTACTTC.

This sequence joins TRBV27 and TRBJ1-1; D is perhaps TRBD1 (6 bases). Germline V gives CDR1 MNHEY, CDR2 SMNVEV (reference sequence). Trimming left V 2 bases short and J 1 base short, with 11 bases between. This CDR3 is built from 15 residues. The CDR3 nucleotides read TGTGCCAGCAGTTTACAGGGAGGGGGGAACACTGAAGCTTTCTTT. Translated, it gives CASSLQGGGNTEAFF.

The chain links TRBV7-9 to TRBJ2-1; 10 nucleotides match TRBD2. Trimming cost V 3 bases and J 6 bases; bases outside gene matches: 8. The V gene's germline CDR1 is SEHNR and CDR2 FQNEAQ (reference sequence). The CDR3 is made up of 16 amino acids. The DNA for the CDR3 is TGTGCCAGCAGCTTTCACGTAGCGGGAGGATCCAATGAGCAGTTCTTC. Translating it yields CASSFHVAGGSNEQFF.

The V call is TRBV27, the J call TRBJ2-1; 7 nucleotides align to TRBD1. Near its end, the DNA agrees better with TRBJ2-7, so the J call may be wrong. Germline CDR1 MNHEY, CDR2 SMNVEV (reference sequence). The CDR3 covers 19 residues. CDR3 protein: CASSPRGNTGVSSYNEQYF. The CDR3 DNA reads TGTGCCAGCAGTCCCCGTGGAAATACAGGGGTCAGCTCCTACAATGAGCAGTACTTC.

The chain links TRBV7-9 to TRBJ2-7, with no clear D. V shed 2 bases and J shed 10 bases, with 9 bases lying between them. Germline CDR1 SEHNR, CDR2 FQNEAQ (reference sequence). The CDR3 spans 11 residues. CDR3 sequence: CASSLRDSQYF. CDR3 coding DNA: TGTGCCAGCAGCTTACGAGACTCCCAGTACTTC.

In regard to this clonotype: Mismatch with germline at one junction end may stem from a read error. The rearrangement uses TRBV10-3 and TRBJ1-6; possibly TRBD1 for D (6 bases). Per the germline V gene, CDR1 is ENHRY and CDR2 is SYGVKD. There are 16 residues in the CDR3. The CDR3 is CAIGERGSGDNSPLHF. Written as DNA, the CDR3 is TGTGCCATCGGTGAGAGGGGCTCAGGGGATAATTCACCCCTCCACTTT.

This clonotype turned up a few times. The chain combines TRBV18 with TRBJ2-7; D is tentatively TRBD1 or TRBD2 (5 bases each). The CDR3 spans 14 residues. Trimming pared 1 base from V and 2 bases from J, leaving 9 bases between. Germline V gene lookup returns CDR1 KGHSH and CDR2 LQKENI. CDR3 residues: CASSPRDQTYEQYF. In nucleotides, the CDR3 is TGTGCCAGCTCACCACGGGACCAGACCTACGAGCAGTACTTC.

This chain uses TRBV27 with TRBJ1-5; D gene uncertain. Germline assignment: CDR1 MNHEY and CDR2 SMNVEV (reference sequence). The CDR3 extends over 14 amino acids. Deletions cut 6 bases from V and 2 bases from J, with 11 bases between. CDR3 residues: CASSSWGGNQPQHF. DNA of the CDR3: TGTGCCAGCAGCTCGTGGGGAGGCAATCAGCCCCAGCATTTT.